Detailed here is one T cell receptor beta chain. The sample belongs to a study of cytomegalovirus exposure and HLA in healthy donors. PCR amplification relied on 60 Vbeta primers (plus 13 Jbeta primers). Produced via immunoSEQ multiplex PCR; TCRdb's table is partial and in-frame only. The repertoire table contains 95,000 to 110,000 clones. This receptor was obtained from a middle-aged man in good health and CMV-seronegative. The source material was PBMCs.

The CDR3 here is CASSSIGQGDNSPLHF. The CDR3 region has the DNA TGTGCCAGCAGCTCCATCGGACAGGGTGATAATTCACCCCTCCACTTT. The chain uses TRBV11-2 and TRBJ1-6, with 8 bases aligning to TRBD1. The CDR3 totals 16 residues. J gave up 5 bases and V 4 bases, and 7 bases lay outside the gene matches. CDR1 SGHAT and CDR2 FQNNGV come from the germline V gene.